This TCR beta chain originates from a study of T cell responses to AZD1222 COVID-19 vaccine. Study results and limitations: As reported, nearly half of all spike-specific TCRs target variant regions that are unmutated. Spike was spanned by vaccine-associated CD4 TCRs, with dominance at 160-218 and 743-854.

Remarks on this clone: Antigen specificity is unknown. This same CDR3 is encoded by further DNA sequences in the sample.

Measured with immunoSEQ multiplex PCR; TCRdb has only the in-frame clones, and not every one. The data hold about 180,000 clones, with around 90% observed a single time. Source: peripheral blood, taken 28 days after the second AZD1222 dose. The sequence was collected from an adult who received the AZD1222 COVID-19 vaccine.

In DNA form, the CDR3 reads TGTGCCAGCAGGCGGAACACTGAAGCTTTCTTT. The encoded protein is CASRRNTEAFF. This chain joins TRBV6-5 and TRBJ1-1; D call uncertain. Per germline, CDR1 MNHEY and CDR2 SVGAGI. This CDR3 is built from 11 residues. V was cut by 6 bases and J by 1 base, with 3 bases left in between.